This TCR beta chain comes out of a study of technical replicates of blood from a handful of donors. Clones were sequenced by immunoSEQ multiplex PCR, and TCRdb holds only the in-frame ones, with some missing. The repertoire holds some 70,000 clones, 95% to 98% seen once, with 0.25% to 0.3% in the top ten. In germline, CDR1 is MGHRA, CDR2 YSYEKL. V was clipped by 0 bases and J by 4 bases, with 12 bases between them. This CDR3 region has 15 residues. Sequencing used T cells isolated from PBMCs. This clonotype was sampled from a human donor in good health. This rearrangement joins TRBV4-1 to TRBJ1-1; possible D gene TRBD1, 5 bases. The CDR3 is CASSQDQGSGTEAFF. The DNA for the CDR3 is TGCGCCAGCAGCCAAGATCAGGGAAGTGGCACTGAAGCTTTCTTT.